The rows below give T cell receptor beta chains drawn from one sample of a study of cytomegalovirus exposure and HLA in healthy donors. Measured with immunoSEQ multiplex PCR; TCRdb has only the in-frame clones, and not every one. The table lists 220,000 or so clones. The sequenced material came from PBMCs. The origin of the receptors is a girl aged 2 to 9 in good health and CMV-seropositive. Both conserved end residues are part of each CDR3. D genes are given only for firm matches.

D: TRBD2; V: TRBV11-2; J: TRBJ2-7; CDR3: CASSITGTSTYEQYF; DNA: TGTGCCAGCAGTATTACCGGGACTAGCACCTACGAGCAGTACTTC
D: TRBD1; V: TRBV29-1; J: TRBJ1-1; CDR3: CSVSMTGAFTEAFF; DNA: TGCAGCGTTTCGATGACAGGGGCATTCACTGAAGCTTTCTTT
D: NA; V: TRBV7-9; J: TRBJ2-6; CDR3: CASSRSSGANVLTF; DNA: TGTGCCAGCAGCCGGAGCTCTGGGGCCAACGTCCTGACTTTC
D: NA; V: TRBV5-4; J: TRBJ2-4; CDR3: CASSLETGGLMYF; DNA: TGTGCCAGCAGCTTGGAAACCGGAGGGCTAATGTACTTC
D: TRBD2; V: TRBV28; J: TRBJ2-7; CDR3: CASSLRLATYEQYF; DNA: TGTGCCAGCAGTTTACGACTAGCGACCTACGAGCAGTACTTC
D: TRBD2; V: TRBV28; J: TRBJ2-7; CDR3: CASSPGGGRYEQYF; DNA: TGTGCCAGCAGTCCGGGGGGAGGGAGGTACGAGCAGTACTTC
D: NA; V: TRBV5-1; J: TRBJ2-7; CDR3: CASSSLTSYEQYF; DNA: TGCGCCAGCAGCTCCCTAACCTCCTACGAGCAGTACTTC
D: TRBD2; V: TRBV28; J: TRBJ2-5; CDR3: CATLAGVGGQETQYF; DNA: TGTGCCACCTTAGCGGGAGTAGGGGGACAAGAGACCCAGTACTTC
D: TRBD2; V: TRBV19; J: TRBJ2-7; CDR3: CASSPGLGLYEQYF; DNA: TGTGCCAGTAGTCCAGGACTAGGCCTCTACGAGCAGTACTTC
D: TRBD1; V: TRBV5-8; J: TRBJ2-5; CDR3: CASSLRGTGVGETQYF; DNA: TGTGCCAGCAGCTTGCGAGGGACAGGGGTAGGAGAGACCCAGTACTTC